What follows are 32 T cell receptor beta chains derived from one specimen sequenced in a study of PD-1 blockade in classical Hodgkin lymphoma. Method: immunoSEQ multiplex PCR; TCRdb's copy keeps in-frame clones and lacks some. In the table there are about 46,000 clones, over 60% of which are singletons. Each and every patient relapsed after autologous stem cell transplantation, and patients got differing brentuximab vedotin exposure. The specimen was peripheral blood mononuclear cells (PBMCs), collected before the second cycle of nivolumab. The receptors shown here come from a human donor with classical Hodgkin lymphoma.

This sequence joins TRBV5-5 and TRBJ2-7, with no clear D. V was pared by 0 bases and J by 11 bases, with 12 bases between. The germline V gene has CDR1 SGHKS and CDR2 YYEKEE (reference sequence). The CDR3 totals 12 residues. Here the CDR3 DNA reads TGTGCCAGCAGCTTGGATCAAGGGTGGGAGTACTTC. It codes for CASSLDQGWEYF.

The chain couples TRBV6-6 to TRBJ1-3; 7 nucleotides agree with TRBD1. This CDR3 contains 15 residues. V gave up 4 bases and J gave up 3 bases; unmatched junction bases: 6. Germline-derived CDR1 and CDR2 are MNHNY and SVGAGI (reference sequence). The CDR3 is CASSSRGQRGNTIYF. The CDR3 nucleotides read TGTGCCAGCAGTTCACGGGGACAGCGTGGAAACACCATATATTTT.

The genes are TRBV5-6 and TRBJ2-7; D may be TRBD1 or TRBD2 (5 bases each). V was clipped by 4 bases and J by 6 bases, with 17 bases between them. This CDR3 comprises 14 residues. Germline V lookup: CDR1 SGHDT, CDR2 YYEEEE. The CDR3, as DNA: TGTGCCAGCAGCCCCGGACCAGGGACGTCCGAGCAGTACTTC. As protein: CASSPGPGTSEQYF.

This chain joins TRBV5-5 and TRBJ1-1, with 9 bases matching TRBD1. Germline V gene sequence: CDR1 SGHKS, CDR2 YYEKEE (reference sequence). The V and J ends lost 2 bases and 1 base, in that order; junction bases with no gene match: 3. The CDR3 is 15 amino acids. CDR3 amino acids: CASSFRQGGNTEAFF. CDR3 nucleotides: TGTGCCAGCAGCTTCCGACAGGGGGGGAACACTGAAGCTTTCTTT.

In its sample, this clone was seen once. The genes are TRBV7-2 and TRBJ2-1; the D gene is possibly TRBD2 (6 bases). This CDR3 region has 15 residues. Germline CDR1 and CDR2: SGHTA and FQGNSA. The ends were cut back, 1 base at V and 4 bases at J, with 11 bases in the middle. CDR3 in amino acids: CASSLETSRYNEQFF. CDR3 DNA: TGTGCCAGCAGCTTAGAGACTAGTAGGTACAATGAGCAGTTCTTC. The whole variable domain, remainder taken from reference TRBV7-2 and TRBJ2-1, is GAGVSQSPSNKVTEKGKDVELRCDPISGHTALYWYRQSLGQGLEFLIYFQGNSAPDKSGLPSDRFSAERTGGSVSTLTIQRTQQEDSAVYLCASSLETSRYNEQFFGPGTRLTVL.

The V and J genes are TRBV6-1 and TRBJ1-2, with TRBD1 matching 8 bases. This CDR3 contains 14 residues. Trimming took 6 bases from V and 5 from J; bases not matched to a gene: 8. Germline V gene sequence: CDR1 MNHNS, CDR2 SASEGT. This CDR3 reads CASRSGGRLYGYTF. In DNA form, the CDR3 reads TGTGCCAGCAGGTCAGGGGGCAGATTATATGGCTACACCTTC.

This chain connects TRBV11-1 to TRBJ2-3; D unresolved. The germline gives CDR1 SGHAT, CDR2 FQDESV (reference sequence). The CDR3 totals 15 residues. V was pared by 3 bases and J by 3 bases, with 13 bases between. The DNA for the CDR3 is TGTGCCAGCAGCTTTTTGGGGTCAGGTACAGATACGCAGTATTTT. This codes for CASSFLGSGTDTQYF.

The J gene is TRBJ1-5, the V gene TRBV4-1; D remains ambiguous. The germline CDR1 and CDR2 sequences are MGHRA and YSYEKL. The V end lost 0 bases, the J end lost 0 bases, and 9 bases lay between the germline ends. This CDR3 is 16 amino acids long. This chain's CDR3 is CASSQDGSNSNQPQHF. The CDR3 nucleotides are TGCGCCAGCAGCCAAGACGGCAGTAATAGCAATCAGCCCCAGCATTTT.

The chain combines TRBV18 with TRBJ2-5; D unclear. Trimming removed 0 bases from V and 9 bases from J, with 5 bases in between. This CDR3 contains 11 residues. The V gene's germline CDR1 is KGHSH and CDR2 LQKENI. The CDR3 loop reads CASSPPGPQYF. CDR3 bases: TGTGCCAGCTCACCACCTGGCCCCCAGTACTTC.

The V and J genes are TRBV5-4 and TRBJ1-3; the D is unclear. CDR3 length: 15 amino acids. Between the trimmed V and J ends, which lost 5 bases and 0 bases, there was a span of 12 bases. From germline, CDR1 is SGHNT and CDR2 YYREEE (reference sequence). Here the CDR3 DNA reads TGTGCCAGCAGTACGGACGGACGCTCTGGAAACACCATATATTTT. It is translated as CASSTDGRSGNTIYF. Based on the CDR3 plus reference TRBV5-4 and TRBJ1-3, the full variable domain is ETGVTQSPTHLIKTRGQQVTLRCSSQSGHNTVSWYQQALGQGPQFIFQYYREEENGRGNFPPRFSGLQFPNYSSELNVNALELDDSALYLCASSTDGRSGNTIYFGEGSWLTVV.

The chain employs TRBV6-5 and TRBJ2-2; D may be TRBD2 (5 bases). CDR1 and CDR2 (germline): MNHEY, SVGAGI. V was trimmed by 4 bases and J by 0 bases, leaving 12 bases between them. This CDR3 has 16 amino acids. In nucleotides, the CDR3 is TGTGCCAGCAGTTCCCCCGGACTCCCGAACACCGGGGAGCTGTTTTTT. Its protein product is CASSSPGLPNTGELFF.

The chain couples TRBV9 to TRBJ1-2; the D gene is possibly TRBD1 (6 bases). V was shortened by 0 bases and J by 7 bases, with 13 bases between the two germline ends. This CDR3 contains 14 residues. Germline V gene data show CDR1 as SGDLS and CDR2 as YYNGEE. Written as DNA, the CDR3 is TGTGCCAGCAGCGTAGCGCAACGGGGGGCTGGCTACACCTTC. This codes for CASSVAQRGAGYTF.

Comments on this clone: Its ends do not fully match the called genes, so a read error is possible. J is TRBJ2-4 and V is TRBV7-7; tentative D call: TRBD2 (5 bases). This CDR3 has 16 residues. Germline CDR1 is SSHAT and CDR2 is FNYEAQ (reference sequence). The CDR3 region has the DNA TGTGCTAGCAGCGTGGAGGAACCTCTAGCCAAAAACATTCAGTACTTC. This encodes CASSVEEPLAKNIQYF.

This clone turned up a few times. The chain joins TRBV18 to TRBJ1-1, with D hard to call. The germline CDR1 and CDR2 sequences are KGHSH and LQKENI. This CDR3 comprises 13 residues. Deletions cut 4 bases from V and 6 bases from J, with 12 bases between. In DNA form, the CDR3 reads TGTGCCAGCTCACTTCGTGAAAACTCTGAAGCTTTCTTT. Translation gives CASSLRENSEAFF. The whole variable domain, remainder taken from reference TRBV18 and TRBJ1-1, is NAGVMQNPRHLVRRRGQEARLRCSPMKGHSHVYWYRQLPEEGLKFMVYLQKENIIDESGMPKERFSAEFPKEGPSILRIQQVVRGDSAAYFCASSLRENSEAFFGQGTRLTVV.

The V call is TRBV23-1, the J call TRBJ1-2; 10 positions match TRBD1. TRBV23-1 is sorted into the ORF group, with uncertain function. The trim removed 3 bases at V and 5 bases at J, leaving 6 bases unmatched. CDR3 length: 15 amino acids. CDR3 nucleotide sequence: TGCGCCAGCAGTCACACAAGGACAGGGGGTTATGGCTACACCTTC. Amino acids: CASSHTRTGGYGYTF.

The chain employs TRBV6-5 and TRBJ1-2, with a possible D match to TRBD1 (5 bases). The germline V gene encodes CDR1 MNHEY and CDR2 SVGAGI. The CDR3 runs 10 residues. Trimming took 10 bases from V and 5 from J, leaving 8 bases between them. The CDR3 DNA follows: TGTGCCACCAGGGATTATGGCTACACCTTC. Its protein product is CATRDYGYTF.

CDR3 sequence: CASSAGTEAFF. The CDR3 region has the DNA TGTGCCAGCTCCGCAGGGACTGAAGCTTTCTTT. V usage is TRBV7-9 and J usage is TRBJ1-1; tentatively, D is TRBD1 (5 bases). The CDR3 has 11 amino acids. Trimming pared 8 bases from V and 5 bases from J, leaving 9 bases between. The V gene's germline CDR1 is SEHNR and CDR2 FQNEAQ (reference sequence).

V is TRBV6-4 and J is TRBJ1-1; possibly TRBD1 for D (6 bases). V shed 5 bases and J shed 0 bases, with 16 bases lying between them. The CDR3 length is 16 residues. Per the germline V gene, CDR1 is MRHNA and CDR2 is SNTAGT. CDR3 bases: TGTGCCAGCAGTTCATACAGGACAGATCTGAACACTGAAGCTTTCTTT. It codes for CASSSYRTDLNTEAFF.

The chain employs TRBV5-5 and TRBJ2-7, with TRBD1 identical over 10 bases. This CDR3 has 14 amino acids. CDR1 and CDR2 from the germline V gene are SGHKS and YYEKEE (reference sequence). After removal of 1 base from V and 4 bases from J, the junction contained 2 bases not matched to a gene. The CDR3 DNA reads as TGTGCCAGCAGCTTGTGGACAGGGGGGTACGAGCAGTACTTC. This sequence encodes CASSLWTGGYEQYF. The full variable domain, rest sourced from reference TRBV5-5 and TRBJ2-7, is DAGVTQSPTHLIKTRGQQVTLRCSPISGHKSVSWYQQVLGQGPQFIFQYYEKEERGRGNFPDRFSARQFPNYSSELNVNALLLGDSALYLCASSLWTGGYEQYFGPGTRLTVT.

The rearrangement joins TRBV4-2 to TRBJ2-7, with 7 bases fitting TRBD1. Germline values: CDR1 LGHNA, CDR2 YNFKEQ. The CDR3 has 17 amino acids. After removal of 0 bases from V and 3 bases from J, the junction contained 11 bases not matched to a gene. CDR3 nucleotides: TGTGCCAGCAGCCAAGATATCGGGACAGCCGAGAGCTACGAGCAGTACTTC. It yields the protein CASSQDIGTAESYEQYF.

The sample holds many counts of this clone. Written as DNA, the CDR3 is TGTGCCAGCAGCGAAACCGGGACTAGCAGCTACGAGCAGTACTTC. Protein: CASSETGTSSYEQYF. The chain joins TRBV2 to TRBJ2-7; TRBD2 agrees at 9 bases. Germline-derived CDR1 and CDR2 are SNHLY and FYNNEI. J gave up 3 bases and V 6 bases, and 9 bases lay outside the gene matches. This CDR3 spans 15 amino acids.

The chain carries TRBV7-3 and TRBJ2-2; D is perhaps TRBD1 or TRBD2 (5 bases each). Germline V gene sequence: CDR1 SGHTA, CDR2 FQGTGA. CDR3 length: 14 amino acids. V lost 2 bases and J 4 bases, leaving 8 bases between the germline ends. CDR3 region: CASSLGGPTGELFF. The CDR3 DNA sequence: TGTGCCAGCAGCTTAGGGGGACCCACCGGGGAGCTGTTTTTT.

This rearrangement joins TRBV18 to TRBJ2-7; the D is unclear. CDR1 and CDR2 from the germline V gene are KGHSH and LQKENI. Trimming took off 6 bases at V and 0 bases at J, with 15 bases between the two ends. The CDR3 length is 15 residues. The CDR3 DNA is TGTGCCAGCTCCCCAGGACCCCCAAGCTCCTACGAGCAGTACTTC. Amino acid sequence: CASSPGPPSSYEQYF. The full variable domain, in which reference TRBV18 and TRBJ2-7 provide the parts outside the CDR3, is NAGVMQNPRHLVRRRGQEARLRCSPMKGHSHVYWYRQLPEEGLKFMVYLQKENIIDESGMPKERFSAEFPKEGPSILRIQQVVRGDSAAYFCASSPGPPSSYEQYFGPGTRLTVT.

The chain combines TRBV7-2 with TRBJ2-3; TRBD1 aligns across 12 bases. This CDR3 spans 14 amino acids. After removal of 10 bases from V and 11 bases from J, the junction contained 13 bases not matched to a gene. Per germline, CDR1 SGHTA and CDR2 FQGNSA. The CDR3 DNA sequence: TGTGCCACAGGTGGGGGACAGGGGGCTTTCGGGCAGTATTTT. Amino acid sequence: CATGGGQGAFGQYF.

This rearrangement joins TRBV6-5 to TRBJ2-1; 9 bases agree with TRBD2. Losses at the gene ends were 6 bases for V and 6 bases for J; bases not matched to a gene: 6. The CDR3 covers 14 residues. The germline V gene encodes CDR1 MNHEY and CDR2 SVGAGI. Here the CDR3 reads CASSLGLAPNEQFF. CDR3 nucleotide sequence: TGTGCCAGCAGCCTGGGACTAGCTCCCAATGAGCAGTTCTTC.

This chain uses TRBV2 with TRBJ1-2; the match to TRBD1 covers 7 bases. Germline V lookup: CDR1 SNHLY, CDR2 FYNNEI. The CDR3 spans 13 residues. With 5 bases clipped from V and 3 bases from J, the junction kept 3 bases outside the gene matches. The CDR3 sequence is CASSTQGDYGYTF. The CDR3, as DNA: TGTGCCAGCAGTACCCAGGGGGACTATGGCTACACCTTC.

This chain connects TRBV28 to TRBJ2-3, with 7 positions matching TRBD2. This CDR3 has 14 amino acids. The germline V gene has CDR1 MDHEN and CDR2 SYDVKM. The junction had 6 bases not matched to a gene; V was cut back by 7 bases and J by 2 bases. The DNA for the CDR3 is TGTGCCAGCATAACGGGAGGTATCACAGATACGCAGTATTTT. Protein product: CASITGGITDTQYF.

The CDR3 reads CASSSAALGPYGYTF. In nucleotides, the CDR3 is TGTGCCAGCTCTTCCGCCGCGTTAGGTCCCTATGGCTACACCTTC. The rearrangement uses TRBV18 and TRBJ1-2, with D unclear. CDR1 KGHSH and CDR2 LQKENI come from the germline V gene. The V gene lost 6 bases and the J gene lost 4 bases, with 18 bases spanning the gap. CDR3 length: 15 residues.

Turning to this clone: Other DNA sequences of this sample code for an identical CDR3. The chain couples TRBV29-1 to TRBJ1-4; a weak D match, TRBD1 (5 bases). CDR3 length: 15 amino acids. The V gene lost 0 bases and the J gene lost 7 bases, with 15 bases spanning the gap. The V gene's germline CDR1 is SQVTM and CDR2 ANQGSEA. The CDR3 spells CSVEDGLQVGEKLFF. CDR3 coding DNA: TGCAGCGTTGAAGATGGTCTACAGGTTGGTGAAAAACTGTTTTTT.

This clone is hyperexpanded within its sample. The J gene is TRBJ1-1, the V gene TRBV29-1; D uncertain. CDR3 size: 11 residues. Per the germline V gene, CDR1 is SQVTM and CDR2 is ANQGSEA. Trimming pared 5 bases from V and 2 bases from J, leaving 6 bases between. For the CDR3, the DNA is TGCAGCGTTAAACCAAACACTGAAGCTTTCTTT. Protein product: CSVKPNTEAFF.

The V gene is TRBV6-6, the J gene TRBJ1-3; TRBD1 is a possible D gene (6 bases). The CDR3 loop spans 13 amino acids. CDR1 MNHNY and CDR2 SVGAGI come from the germline V gene (reference sequence). V was shortened by 8 bases and J by 10 bases, with 18 bases between the two germline ends. The CDR3 loop is CASLSGTLATIYF. Here the CDR3 DNA reads TGTGCCAGCCTTTCCGGGACACTAGCAACCATATATTTT.

This clone was picked up a small number of times. V usage is TRBV10-3 and J usage is TRBJ1-1, with D possibly being TRBD1 (5 bases). The CDR3 is made up of 14 amino acids. The V end was cut by 2 bases, the J end by 3 bases, with 10 bases between. Germline CDR1 reads ENHRY; CDR2 reads SYGVKD. The CDR3 loop is CAISETGQYTEAFF. CDR3 in DNA: TGTGCCATCAGTGAGACAGGACAATACACTGAAGCTTTCTTT.